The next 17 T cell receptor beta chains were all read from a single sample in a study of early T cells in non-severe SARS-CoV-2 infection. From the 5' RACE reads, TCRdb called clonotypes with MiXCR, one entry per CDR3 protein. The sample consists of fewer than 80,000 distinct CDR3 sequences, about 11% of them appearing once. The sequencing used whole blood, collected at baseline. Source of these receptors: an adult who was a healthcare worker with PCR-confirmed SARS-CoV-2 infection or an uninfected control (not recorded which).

CDR3 residues: CASSKQGASNQPQHF. For the CDR3, the DNA is TGTGCCAGCAGCAAACAGGGGGCGAGCAATCAGCCCCAGCATTTT. The rearrangement joins TRBV2 to TRBJ1-5; TRBD1 matches 9 bases. The CDR3 sequence is 15 residues long. Per the germline V gene, CDR1 is SNHLY and CDR2 is FYNNEI. Trimming at V came to 6 bases and at J to 1 base, leaving 4 bases not matched to a gene.

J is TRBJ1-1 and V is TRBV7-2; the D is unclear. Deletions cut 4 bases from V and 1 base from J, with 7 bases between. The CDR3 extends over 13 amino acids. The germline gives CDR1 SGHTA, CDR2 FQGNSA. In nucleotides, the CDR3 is TGTGCCAGCAGCTCCTCTCCGAACACTGAAGCTTTCTTT. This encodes CASSSSPNTEAFF.

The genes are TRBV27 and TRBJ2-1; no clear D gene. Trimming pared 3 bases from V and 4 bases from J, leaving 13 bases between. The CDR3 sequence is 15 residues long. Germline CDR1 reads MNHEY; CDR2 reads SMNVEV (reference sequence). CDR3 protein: CASSFLAPMYNEQFF. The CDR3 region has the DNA TGTGCCAGCAGTTTCCTGGCCCCCATGTACAATGAGCAGTTCTTC.

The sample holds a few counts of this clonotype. The CDR3 protein is CASSVSAERTEAFF. The CDR3 nucleotides read TGTGCCAGCAGCGTCTCAGCCGAACGCACTGAAGCTTTCTTT. This chain connects TRBV28 to TRBJ1-1; D is undetermined. Deletions cut 6 bases from V and 4 bases from J, with 15 bases between. The CDR3 loop spans 14 amino acids. Germline assignment: CDR1 MDHEN and CDR2 SYDVKM.

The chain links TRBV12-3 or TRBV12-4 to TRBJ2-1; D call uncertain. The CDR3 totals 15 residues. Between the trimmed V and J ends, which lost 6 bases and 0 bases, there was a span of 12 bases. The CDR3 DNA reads TGTGCCAGCAGCCGCTTAACGAGCTCCTACAATGAGCAGTTCTTC. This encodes CASSRLTSSYNEQFF.

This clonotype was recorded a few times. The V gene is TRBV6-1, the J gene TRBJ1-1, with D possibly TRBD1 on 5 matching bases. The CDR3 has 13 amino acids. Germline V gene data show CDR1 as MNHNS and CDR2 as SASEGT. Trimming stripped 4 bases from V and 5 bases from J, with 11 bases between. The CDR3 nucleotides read TGTGCCAGCAGTGCGGCGGGGCAGACTGAAGCTTTCTTT. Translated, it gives CASSAAGQTEAFF.

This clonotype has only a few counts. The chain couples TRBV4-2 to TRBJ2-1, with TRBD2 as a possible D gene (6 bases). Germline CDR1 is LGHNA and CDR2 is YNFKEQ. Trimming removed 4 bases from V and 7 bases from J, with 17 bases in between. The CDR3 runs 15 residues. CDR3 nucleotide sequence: TGTGCCAGCAGCCCCGTGACCAGGGAGGAAAATGAGCAGTTCTTC. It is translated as CASSPVTREENEQFF.

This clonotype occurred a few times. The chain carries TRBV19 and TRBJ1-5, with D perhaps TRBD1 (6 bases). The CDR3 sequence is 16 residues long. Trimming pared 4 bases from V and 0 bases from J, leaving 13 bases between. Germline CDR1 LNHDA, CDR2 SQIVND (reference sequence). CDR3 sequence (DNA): TGTGCCAGTAGTACCCGAGGACAGAATAGCAATCAGCCCCAGCATTTT. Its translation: CASSTRGQNSNQPQHF.

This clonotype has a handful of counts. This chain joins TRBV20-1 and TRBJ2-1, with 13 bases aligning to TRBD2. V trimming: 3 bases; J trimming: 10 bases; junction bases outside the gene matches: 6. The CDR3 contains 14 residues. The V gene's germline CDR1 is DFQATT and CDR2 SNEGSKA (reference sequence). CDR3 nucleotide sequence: TGCAGTGCTAGTGGGACTAGCGGGGCGCGGGAGCAGTTCTTC. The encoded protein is CSASGTSGAREQFF.

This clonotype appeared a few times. CDR3 nucleotides: TGCAGTGCTAGCCCCGGACAGGCGAGGAGGGGAGCTTTCTTT. It encodes CSASPGQARRGAFF. V usage is TRBV20-1 and J usage is TRBJ1-1; 7 bases fit TRBD1. This CDR3 has 14 amino acids. Germline V lookup: CDR1 DFQATT, CDR2 SNEGSKA (reference sequence). J was trimmed by 10 bases and V by 3 bases; bases with no gene match: 14.

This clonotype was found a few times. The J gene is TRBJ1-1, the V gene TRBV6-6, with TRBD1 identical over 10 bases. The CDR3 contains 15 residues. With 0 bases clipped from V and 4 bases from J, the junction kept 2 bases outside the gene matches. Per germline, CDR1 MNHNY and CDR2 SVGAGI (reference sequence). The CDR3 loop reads CASSYSRTGGTEAFF. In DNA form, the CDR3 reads TGTGCCAGCAGTTACTCGAGGACAGGGGGCACTGAAGCTTTCTTT.

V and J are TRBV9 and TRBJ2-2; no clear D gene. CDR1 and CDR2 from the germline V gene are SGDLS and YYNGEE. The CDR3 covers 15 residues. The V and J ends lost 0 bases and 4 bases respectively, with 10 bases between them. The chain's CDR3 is CASSVAGPSTGELFF. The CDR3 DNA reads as TGTGCCAGCAGCGTAGCGGGCCCATCCACCGGGGAGCTGTTTTTT.

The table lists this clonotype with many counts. CDR3 protein: CASSQGRQARTEAFF. The CDR3 coding sequence is TGCGCCAGCAGCCAAGGTCGGCAGGCTCGGACTGAAGCTTTCTTT. This chain connects TRBV4-3 to TRBJ1-1; D is ambiguous. CDR3 size: 15 residues. Germline V gene sequence: CDR1 LGHNA, CDR2 YSLEER. Trimming removed 1 base from V and 5 bases from J, with 14 bases in between.

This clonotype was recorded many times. CDR3 coding DNA: TGCAGTGCTAGGCGGACAGGGGGCTCTGGAAACACCATATATTTT. Amino acids: CSARRTGGSGNTIYF. V usage is TRBV20-1 and J usage is TRBJ1-3, with 10 bases that match TRBD1. The V segment lost 3 bases and the J segment 0 bases; nucleotides outside the gene matches: 2. Per the germline V gene, CDR1 is DFQATT and CDR2 is SNEGSKA (reference sequence). The CDR3 consists of 15 residues.

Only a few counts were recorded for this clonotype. The CDR3 DNA reads TGCAGTGCTAGAGTTTTTGACTCCTCCTACGAGCAGTACTTC. It yields the protein CSARVFDSSYEQYF. The V gene is TRBV20-1, the J gene TRBJ2-7; D not resolved. The germline V gene encodes CDR1 DFQATT and CDR2 SNEGSKA (reference sequence). This CDR3 contains 14 residues. V lost 1 base, J lost 0 bases, and 10 bases lay in between.

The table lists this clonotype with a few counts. DNA of the CDR3: TGCGCCAGCAGGCGGGACAGTTTCAACACTGAAGCTTTCTTT. Translation gives CASRRDSFNTEAFF. The chain couples TRBV4-1 to TRBJ1-1; 7 positions agree with TRBD1. Trimming took 6 bases from V and 2 from J; bases not matched to a gene: 6. The CDR3 consists of 14 residues. The germline V gene encodes CDR1 MGHRA and CDR2 YSYEKL.

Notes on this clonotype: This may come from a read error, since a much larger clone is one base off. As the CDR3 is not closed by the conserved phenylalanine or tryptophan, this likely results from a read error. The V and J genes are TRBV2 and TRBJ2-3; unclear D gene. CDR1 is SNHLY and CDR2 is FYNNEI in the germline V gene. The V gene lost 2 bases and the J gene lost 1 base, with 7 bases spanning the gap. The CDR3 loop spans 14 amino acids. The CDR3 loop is CASSERSRTDTQYY. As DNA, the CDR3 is TGTGCCAGCAGTGAAAGGAGCCGCACAGATACGCAGTATTAT.